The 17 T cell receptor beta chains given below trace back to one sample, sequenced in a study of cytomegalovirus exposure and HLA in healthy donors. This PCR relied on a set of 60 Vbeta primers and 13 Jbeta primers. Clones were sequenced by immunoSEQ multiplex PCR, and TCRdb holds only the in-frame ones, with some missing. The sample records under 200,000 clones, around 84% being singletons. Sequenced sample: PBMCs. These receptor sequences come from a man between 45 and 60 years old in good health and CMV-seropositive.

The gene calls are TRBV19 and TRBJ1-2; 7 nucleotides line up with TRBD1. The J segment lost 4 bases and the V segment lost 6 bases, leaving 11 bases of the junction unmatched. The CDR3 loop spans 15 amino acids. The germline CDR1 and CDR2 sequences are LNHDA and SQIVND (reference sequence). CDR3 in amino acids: CASSIPLGQTYGYTF. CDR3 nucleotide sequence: TGTGCCAGTAGCATCCCCCTGGGACAGACCTATGGCTACACCTTC.

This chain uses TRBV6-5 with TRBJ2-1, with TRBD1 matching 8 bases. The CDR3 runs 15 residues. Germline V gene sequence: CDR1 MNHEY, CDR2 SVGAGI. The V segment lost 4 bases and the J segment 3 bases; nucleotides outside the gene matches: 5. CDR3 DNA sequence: TGTGCCAGCAGTTTCCGACAGGGGTTCTACAATGAGCAGTTCTTC. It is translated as CASSFRQGFYNEQFF.

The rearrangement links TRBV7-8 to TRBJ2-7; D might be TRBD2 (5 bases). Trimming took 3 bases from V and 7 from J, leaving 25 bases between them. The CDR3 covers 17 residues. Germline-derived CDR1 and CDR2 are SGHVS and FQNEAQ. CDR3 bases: TGTGCCAGCAGCTTGCCAAAAGAGGGCCGCGTTTGGGAAGAGCAGTACGTC. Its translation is CASSLPKEGRVWEEQYV.

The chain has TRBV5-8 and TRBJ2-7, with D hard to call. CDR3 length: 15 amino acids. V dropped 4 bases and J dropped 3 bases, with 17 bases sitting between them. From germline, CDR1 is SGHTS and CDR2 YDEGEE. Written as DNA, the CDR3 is TGTGCCAGCAGCCAAGGCCTAGGCCAAGGCTACGAGCAGTACGTC. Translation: CASSQGLGQGYEQYV.

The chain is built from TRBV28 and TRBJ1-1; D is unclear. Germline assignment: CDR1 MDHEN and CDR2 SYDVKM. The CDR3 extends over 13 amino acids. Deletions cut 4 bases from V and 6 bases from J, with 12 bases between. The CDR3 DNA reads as TGTGCCAGCAGTTCCCTCAAAAGCGCTGAAGCTTTCTTT. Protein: CASSSLKSAEAFF.

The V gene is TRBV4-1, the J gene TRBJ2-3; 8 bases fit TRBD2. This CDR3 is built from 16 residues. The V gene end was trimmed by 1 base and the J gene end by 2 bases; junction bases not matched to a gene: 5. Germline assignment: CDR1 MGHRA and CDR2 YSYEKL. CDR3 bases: TGCGCCAGCAGCCAAGCCGGGGGGGCCAACACAGATACGCAGTATTTT. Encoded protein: CASSQAGGANTDTQYF.

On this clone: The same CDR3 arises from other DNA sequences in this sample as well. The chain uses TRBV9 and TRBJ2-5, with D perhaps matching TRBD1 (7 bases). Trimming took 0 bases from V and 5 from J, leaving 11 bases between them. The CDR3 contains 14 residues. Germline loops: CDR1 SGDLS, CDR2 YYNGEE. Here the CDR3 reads CASSVGAGGETQYF. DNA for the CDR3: TGTGCCAGCAGCGTAGGGGCAGGGGGGGAGACCCAGTACTTC. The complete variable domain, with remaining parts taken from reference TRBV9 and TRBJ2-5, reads DSGVTQTPKHLITATGQRVTLRCSPRSGDLSVYWYQQSLDQGLQFLIQYYNGEERAKGNILERFSAQQFPDLHSELNLSSLELGDSALYFCASSVGAGGETQYFGPGTRLLVL.

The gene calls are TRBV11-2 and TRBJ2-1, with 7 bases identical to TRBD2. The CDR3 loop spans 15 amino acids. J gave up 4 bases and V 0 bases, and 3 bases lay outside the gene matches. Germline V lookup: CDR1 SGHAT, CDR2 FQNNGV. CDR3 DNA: TGTGCCAGCAGCTTAGACCCGGGGGGATACAATGAGCAGTTCTTC. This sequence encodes CASSLDPGGYNEQFF. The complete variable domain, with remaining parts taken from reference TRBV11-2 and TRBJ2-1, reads EAGVAQSPRYKIIEKRQSVAFWCNPISGHATLYWYQQILGQGPKLLIQFQNNGVVDDSQLPKDRFSAERLKGVDSTLKIQPAKLEDSAVYLCASSLDPGGYNEQFFGPGTRLTVL.

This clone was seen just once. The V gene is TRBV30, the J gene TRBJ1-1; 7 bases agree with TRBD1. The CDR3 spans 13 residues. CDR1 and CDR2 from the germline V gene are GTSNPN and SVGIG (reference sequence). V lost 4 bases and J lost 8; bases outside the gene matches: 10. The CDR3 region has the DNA TGTGCCTGGACACGAACAGGGGCTGAGGAAGCTTTCTTT. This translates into CAWTRTGAEEAFF.

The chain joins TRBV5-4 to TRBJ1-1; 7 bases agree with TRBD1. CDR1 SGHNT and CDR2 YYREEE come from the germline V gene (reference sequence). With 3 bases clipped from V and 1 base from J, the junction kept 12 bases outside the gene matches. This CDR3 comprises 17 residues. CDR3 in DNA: TGTGCCAGCAGCTCACCGCGACAGGGCGTAGGGAACACTGAAGCTTTCTTT. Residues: CASSSPRQGVGNTEAFF.

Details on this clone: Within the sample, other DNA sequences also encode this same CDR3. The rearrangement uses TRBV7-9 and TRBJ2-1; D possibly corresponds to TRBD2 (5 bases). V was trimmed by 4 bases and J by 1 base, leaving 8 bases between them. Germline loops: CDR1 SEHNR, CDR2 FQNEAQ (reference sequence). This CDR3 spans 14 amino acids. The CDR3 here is CASSSGGSYNEQFF. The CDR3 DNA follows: TGTGCCAGCAGCTCCGGAGGTTCCTACAATGAGCAGTTCTTC.

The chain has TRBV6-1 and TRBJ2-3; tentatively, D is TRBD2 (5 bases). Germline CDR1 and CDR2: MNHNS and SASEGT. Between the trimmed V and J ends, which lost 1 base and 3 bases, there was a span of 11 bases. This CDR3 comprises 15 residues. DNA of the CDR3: TGTGCCAGCAGTGAAGGGAAGCGGAGGACAGATACGCAGTATTTT. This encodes CASSEGKRRTDTQYF.

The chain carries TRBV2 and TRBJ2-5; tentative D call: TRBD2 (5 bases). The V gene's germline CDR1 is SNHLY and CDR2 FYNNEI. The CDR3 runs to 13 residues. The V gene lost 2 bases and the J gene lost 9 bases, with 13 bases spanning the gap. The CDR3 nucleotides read TGTGCCAGCAGTGAAAATACAGTGGAGGCCCAGTACTTC. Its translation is CASSENTVEAQYF.

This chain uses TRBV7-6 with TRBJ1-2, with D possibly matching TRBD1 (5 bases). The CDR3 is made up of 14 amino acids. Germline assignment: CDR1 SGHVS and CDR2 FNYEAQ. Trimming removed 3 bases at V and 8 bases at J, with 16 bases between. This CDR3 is CASSFREGRDGYTF. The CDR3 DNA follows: TGTGCCAGCAGCTTTAGGGAGGGACGTGACGGCTACACCTTC.

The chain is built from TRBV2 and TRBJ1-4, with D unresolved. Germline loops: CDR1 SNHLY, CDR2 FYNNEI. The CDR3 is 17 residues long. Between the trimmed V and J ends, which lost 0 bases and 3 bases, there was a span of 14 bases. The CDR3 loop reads CASSEALPEGANEKLFF. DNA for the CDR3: TGTGCCAGCAGTGAAGCGCTTCCGGAGGGAGCTAATGAAAAACTGTTTTTT.

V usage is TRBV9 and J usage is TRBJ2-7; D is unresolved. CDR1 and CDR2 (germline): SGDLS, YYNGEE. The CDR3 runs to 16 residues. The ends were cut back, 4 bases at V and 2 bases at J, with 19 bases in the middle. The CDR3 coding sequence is TGTGCCAGCAGCCCTAGACTGAACCCTCTACCCTACGAGCAGTACTTC. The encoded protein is CASSPRLNPLPYEQYF. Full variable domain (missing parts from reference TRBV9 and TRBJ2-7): DSGVTQTPKHLITATGQRVTLRCSPRSGDLSVYWYQQSLDQGLQFLIQYYNGEERAKGNILERFSAQQFPDLHSELNLSSLELGDSALYFCASSPRLNPLPYEQYFGPGTRLTVT.

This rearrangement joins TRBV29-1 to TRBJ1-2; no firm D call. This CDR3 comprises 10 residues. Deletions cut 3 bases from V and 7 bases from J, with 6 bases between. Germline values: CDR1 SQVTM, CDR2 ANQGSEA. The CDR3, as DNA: TGCAGCGTTGACAGGCCTGGCTACACCTTC. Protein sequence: CSVDRPGYTF.